Shown below are 5 T cell receptor beta chains from a single sample sequenced in a study of human T cells and chemical hapten exposure. TCRdb redid the calling of the RACE reads with MiXCR, one entry per CDR3 protein. The repertoire holds about 60,000 distinct CDR3 sequences, around 11% seen once, with 3.5% to 4.5% in the top ten. Regarding time point: pre-sensitization, week 0. Noted treatment: therapeutic diphenylcyclopropenone sensitization with weekly scalp DPC. The sample here was whole blood, taken in connection with sensitization to the hapten diphenylcyclopropenone (DPC). The source is a woman in her thirties or forties with alopecia areata. Some clones in this sample may be carry-over from other donors' samples.

This clonotype was recorded at least ten times. The rearrangement uses TRBV4-3 and TRBJ2-7; 8 bases line up with TRBD1. With 0 bases clipped from V and 5 bases from J, the junction kept 9 bases outside the gene matches. The CDR3 sequence is 16 residues long. The germline gives CDR1 LGHNA, CDR2 YSLEER. In DNA form, the CDR3 reads TGCGCCAGCAGCCAAGATTTTACAGGGGGAAGGGACGAGCAGTACTTC. Protein product: CASSQDFTGGRDEQYF.

Ten or more counts support this clonotype. The chain has TRBV5-6 and TRBJ1-4, with D perhaps matching TRBD1 (5 bases). The CDR3 is made up of 16 amino acids. The germline V and J ends were trimmed by 3 bases and 5 bases, with 17 bases remaining between them. Germline V CDR1 and CDR2: SGHDT, YYEEEE. For the CDR3, the DNA is TGTGCCAGCAGCTCGAGACAGCGTCGGGCGAATGAAAAACTGTTTTTT. Residues: CASSSRQRRANEKLFF.

This clonotype was detected ten times or more. The chain is built from TRBV6-5 and TRBJ1-1; 7 nucleotides line up with TRBD1. Per germline, CDR1 MNHEY and CDR2 SVGAGI. The CDR3 contains 15 residues. The V and J ends lost 7 bases and 3 bases, in that order; junction bases with no gene match: 11. The CDR3 region has the DNA TGTGCCAGCACAATAAACAGGGGCCTGGACACTGAAGCTTTCTTT. Translation: CASTINRGLDTEAFF.

This clonotype was seen more than once but under ten times. V usage is TRBV6-2 or TRBV6-3 and J usage is TRBJ2-6; the D gene is possibly TRBD2 (6 bases). Germline CDR1 reads MNHEY; CDR2 reads SVGEGT. The CDR3 spans 16 residues. Trimming cost V 0 bases and J 2 bases, with 8 bases left between them. This CDR3 is CASSYSGRTGANVLTF. The CDR3 DNA is TGTGCCAGCAGTTACTCGGGGAGGACTGGGGCCAACGTCCTGACTTTC.

This clonotype was detected a few times. The CDR3 DNA is TGTGCCAGCAGTCTCAGGGCAGGGGTTCGGTGGCATCAGCCCCAGCATTTT. This gives the protein CASSLRAGVRWHQPQHF. This rearrangement joins TRBV28 to TRBJ1-5; TRBD1 might be the D (6 bases). The CDR3 runs 17 residues. With 5 bases removed from V and 5 bases from J, the gap between germline ends came to 22 bases. CDR1 is MDHEN and CDR2 is SYDVKM in the germline V gene.